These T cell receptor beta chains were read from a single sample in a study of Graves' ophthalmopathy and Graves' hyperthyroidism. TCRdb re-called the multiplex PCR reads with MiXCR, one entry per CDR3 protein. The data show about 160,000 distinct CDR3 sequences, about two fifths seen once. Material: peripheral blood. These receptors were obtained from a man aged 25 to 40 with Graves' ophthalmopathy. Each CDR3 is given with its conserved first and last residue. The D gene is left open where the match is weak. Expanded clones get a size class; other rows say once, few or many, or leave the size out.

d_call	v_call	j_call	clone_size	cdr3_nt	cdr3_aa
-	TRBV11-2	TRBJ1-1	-	TGTGCCAGCACCCTGGGCCTGAACACTGAAGCTTTCTTT	CASTLGLNTEAFF
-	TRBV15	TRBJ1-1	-	TGTGCCACCAGCAGAGATCGCGGCAGCACTGAAGCTTTCTTT	CATSRDRGSTEAFF
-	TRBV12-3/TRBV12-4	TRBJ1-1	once	TGTGCCAGCAGGGAGACTGGTACTGAAGCTTTCTTT	CASRETGTEAFF
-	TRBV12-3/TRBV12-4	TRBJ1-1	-	TGTGCCAGCAGACGGGCCTTAACCAACACTGAAGCTTTCTTT	CASRRALTNTEAFF
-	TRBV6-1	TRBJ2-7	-	TGTGCCAGCAGAGGGCCTCTTTTCTACGAGCAGTACTTC	CASRGPLFYEQYF
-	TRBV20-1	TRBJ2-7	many	TGCAGTGCTAGAGATGGTAGCGGTACCTACGAGCAGTACTTC	CSARDGSGTYEQYF
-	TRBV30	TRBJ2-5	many	TGTGCCTGGAGCCTGGGGAGTAGGGAGACCCAGTACTTC	CAWSLGSRETQYF
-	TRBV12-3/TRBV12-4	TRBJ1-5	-	TGTGCCAGCAGTTTGCGGGTTGGGGAGCCCCAGCATTTT	CASSLRVGEPQHF
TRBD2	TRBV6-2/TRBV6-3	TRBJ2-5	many	TGTGCCAGCAGCCAGGGATTTGCAGCGGGGAGGGCCGGAGAGACCCAGTACTTC	CASSQGFAAGRAGETQYF
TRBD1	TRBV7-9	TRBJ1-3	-	TGTGCCAGCAGCTCGTCGGACAGGGGAAACACCATATATTTT	CASSSSDRGNTIYF
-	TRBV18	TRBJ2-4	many	TGTGCCAGCTCCCCTACAGGGCTTAACCGTCAAGCCAAAAACATTCAGTACTTC	CASSPTGLNRQAKNIQYF
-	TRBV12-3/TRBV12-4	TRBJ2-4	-	TGTGCCAGCAGTTTACCTAGGGGAGTAGCCAAAAACATTCAGTACTTC	CASSLPRGVAKNIQYF
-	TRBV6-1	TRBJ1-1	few	TGTGCCAGCAGTAAACAGGACGGAAACACTGAAGCTTTCTTT	CASSKQDGNTEAFF
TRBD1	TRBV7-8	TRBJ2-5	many	TGTGCCAGCAGCGTGGGACAGGGGGAAGAGACCCAGTACTTC	CASSVGQGEETQYF
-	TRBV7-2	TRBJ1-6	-	TGTGCCAGCAGCTTAGCGGGGGCGGCGACCCTCCACTTT	CASSLAGAATLHF
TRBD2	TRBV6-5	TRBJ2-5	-	TGTGCCAGCAGTTACTCCATAGCGGGGGAGATAGAGGCCCAGTACTTC	CASSYSIAGEIEAQYF
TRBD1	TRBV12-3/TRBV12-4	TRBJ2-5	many	TGTGCCAGCAGCAAGTCAGGGGGCCCAGAGACCCAGTACTTC	CASSKSGGPETQYF
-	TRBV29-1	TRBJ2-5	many	TGCAGCGTTGAGGTTGCAGGGGAAGGAGAGACCCAGTACTTC	CSVEVAGEGETQYF
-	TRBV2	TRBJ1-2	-	TGTGCCAGCAGTGAAGCGGGGACTGCCCGTGGCTACACCTTC	CASSEAGTARGYTF
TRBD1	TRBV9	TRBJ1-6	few	TGTGCCAGCAGCGTCGGGACAGCCGGTAATTCACCCCTCCACTTT	CASSVGTAGNSPLHF
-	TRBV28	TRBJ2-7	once	TGTGCCAGCAGTTTATCGGACAGCTGGCCAACCTACGAGCAGTACTTC	CASSLSDSWPTYEQYF
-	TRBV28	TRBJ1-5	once	TGTGCCAGCAGCCCTGGTGGCCCCAATCAGCCCCAGCATTTT	CASSPGGPNQPQHF
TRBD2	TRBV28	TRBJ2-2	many	TGTGCCAGCAGTCTTAGCGGGGTGGGGACCGGGGAGCTGTTTTTT	CASSLSGVGTGELFF
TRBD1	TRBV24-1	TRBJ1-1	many	TGTGCCACTAAACAGGGGTCTGAAGCTTTCTTT	CATKQGSEAFF
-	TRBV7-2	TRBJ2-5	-	TGTGCCAGCAGCCTCACCACACGGGAGACCCAGTACTTC	CASSLTTRETQYF
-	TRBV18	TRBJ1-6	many	TGTGCCAGCTCACTACAGGGAGCGATGGATTCACCCCTCCACTTT	CASSLQGAMDSPLHF
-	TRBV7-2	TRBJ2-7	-	TGTGCCAGCAGCTTAGCGGCGACCTCCTACGAGCAGTACTTC	CASSLAATSYEQYF
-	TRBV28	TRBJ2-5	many	TGTGCCAGCAGTTTCGAACAAAATCGGGAGACCCAGTACTTC	CASSFEQNRETQYF
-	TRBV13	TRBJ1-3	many	TGTGCCAGCAGCTCCCGGGCATCTGGAAACACCATATATTTT	CASSSRASGNTIYF
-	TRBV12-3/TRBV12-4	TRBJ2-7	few	TGTGCCAGCAGTCCTCCCCTCCTTGGGGGCGAGCAGTACTTC	CASSPPLLGGEQYF
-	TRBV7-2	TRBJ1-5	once	TGTGCCACCACCGAGAGCTTCAATCAGCCCCAGCATTTT	CATTESFNQPQHF
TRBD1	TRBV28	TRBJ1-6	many	TGTGCCAGCAGATTCCAGGGGGGGCTTAATTCACCCCTCCACTTT	CASRFQGGLNSPLHF
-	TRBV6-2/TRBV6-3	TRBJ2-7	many	TGTGCCAGCAGTTACGCGGGACCGCTGTTGGGACGGGTCTACGAGCAGTACTTC	CASSYAGPLLGRVYEQYF
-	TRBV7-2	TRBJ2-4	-	TGTGCCAGCAGTCCGGCCCGATCTGGCAAAAACATTCAGTACTTC	CASSPARSGKNIQYF
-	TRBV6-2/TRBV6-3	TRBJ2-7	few	TGTGCCAGCAGTCGGGACGGTTCCTACGAGCAGTACTTC	CASSRDGSYEQYF
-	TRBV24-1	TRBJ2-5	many	TGTGCCACCAGTGACACTAAAAGGGGGGGTCGTCAAGAGACCCAGTACTTC	CATSDTKRGGRQETQYF
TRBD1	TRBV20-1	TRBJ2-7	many	TGCAGTGCCCGCCCGACAGGGCCCTACGAGCAGTACTTC	CSARPTGPYEQYF
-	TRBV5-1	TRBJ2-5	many	TGCGCCAGCAGGGGACCGATCCAAGAGACCCAGTACTTC	CASRGPIQETQYF
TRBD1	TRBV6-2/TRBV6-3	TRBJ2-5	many	TGTGCCAGCAGTTCCGTCCCGGGACAGGGGGCGGAAGAGACCCAGTACTTC	CASSSVPGQGAEETQYF
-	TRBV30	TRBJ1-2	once	TGTGCCTGGAGTCGACCGGACCCACGGTGGGGTGGCTACACCTTC	CAWSRPDPRWGGYTF
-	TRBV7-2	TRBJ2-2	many	TGTGCATCGCCTGGACAGTTGAACACCGGGGAGCTGTTTTTT	CASPGQLNTGELFF
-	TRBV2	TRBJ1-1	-	TGTGCCAGCAGCGGGACATACCTGGGCACTGAAGCTTTCTTT	CASSGTYLGTEAFF
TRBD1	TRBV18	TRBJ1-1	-	TGTGCCAGCTCACCTTCCCGACAGGGTCTCTCCGAAGCTTTCTTT	CASSPSRQGLSEAFF
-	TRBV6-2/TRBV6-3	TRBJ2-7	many	TGTGCCAGCAGTTACTCGGCAGACGTCACCGTTTACGAGCAGTACTTC	CASSYSADVTVYEQYF
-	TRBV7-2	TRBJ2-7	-	TGTGCCAGCAGCGCGACTAGTTTGTACGAGCAGTACTTC	CASSATSLYEQYF
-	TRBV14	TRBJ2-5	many	TGTGCCAGCAGCCCAACTAGCTGGCAAGAGACCCAGTACTTC	CASSPTSWQETQYF
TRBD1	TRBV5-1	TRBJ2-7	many	TGCGCCAGCAGCTCCGGGACAGGGGTCGAGCAGTACTTC	CASSSGTGVEQYF
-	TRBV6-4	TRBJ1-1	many	TGTGCCAGCACGGGGGCTACCGGAGCTTTCTTT	CASTGATGAFF
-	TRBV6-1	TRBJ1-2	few	TGTGCCAGCAGCGAACTACCAAACTCCTATGGCTACACCTTC	CASSELPNSYGYTF
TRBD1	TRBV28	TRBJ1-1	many	TGTGCCAGCAGTTTACGCTGGAGATACAGGGGGCTCGGGACTGAAGCTTTCTTT	CASSLRWRYRGLGTEAFF
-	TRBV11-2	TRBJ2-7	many	TGTGCCAGCAGCTACCAGGTGATGGTGGGGCTTCCCTACGAGCAGTACTTC	CASSYQVMVGLPYEQYF
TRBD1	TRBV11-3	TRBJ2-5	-	TGTGCCAGCAGCTGGGACAGGCTGGAAGAGACCCAGTACTTC	CASSWDRLEETQYF
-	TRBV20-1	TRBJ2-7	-	TGCAGTGCTAGAAAGGCGGAATTGGTAATTGAGGGCGCGCAGTACTTC	CSARKAELVIEGAQYF
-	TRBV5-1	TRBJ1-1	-	TGCGCCAGCAGGGACAGCCGGATGAACACTGAAGCTTTCTTT	CASRDSRMNTEAFF
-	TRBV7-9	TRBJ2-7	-	TGTGCCAGCAGTTTAGCAGAGGGTCTTTCCTACGAGCAGTACTTC	CASSLAEGLSYEQYF